This T cell receptor beta chain was sequenced during a study of cytomegalovirus exposure and HLA in healthy donors. Study results and limitations: Most TCR sequences were seen very rarely across donors, but some public TCRs occurred in many. That first-cohort TCR clusters tended to co-occur in the approximately 110 validation repertoires was found in a later analysis.

For this clone: The antigen is not known.

Deletions cut 0 bases from V and 1 base from J, with 6 bases between. CDR1 is GTSNPN and CDR2 is SVGIG in the germline V gene (reference sequence). This CDR3 comprises 13 residues. Method: immunoSEQ multiplex PCR; TCRdb's copy keeps in-frame clones and lacks some. This table has 86,000 or so clones, 90% to 97% appearing once. The TCR originated in a man younger than 35 in good health and CMV-seropositive. The specimen sequenced was PBMCs. V and J are TRBV30 and TRBJ1-1; no reliable D call. Here the CDR3 DNA reads TGTGCCTGGAGTGTATGGCAGAACACTGAAGCTTTCTTT. This codes for CAWSVWQNTEAFF.